Following are 22 T cell receptor beta chains from one sample sequenced in a study of T-cell memory formation after mild COVID-19. TCRdb passed the 5' RACE reads through MiXCR, listing each CDR3 protein once. The table has around 300,000 distinct CDR3 sequences, approximately 19% seen once. Material: PBMCs or a T cell subset sorted from them (not recorded which). The receptors originated from a man aged 18 to 30 who had mild COVID-19 (a few samples of this study predate the infection). Cell type and time point are not known.

This clonotype was observed a handful of times. The V call is TRBV12-3 or TRBV12-4, the J call TRBJ1-1; 7 bases fit TRBD1. The V gene end was trimmed by 6 bases and the J gene end by 5 bases; junction bases not matched to a gene: 6. CDR3 size: 13 residues. This CDR3 is CASRRQGVTEAFF. CDR3 nucleotides: TGTGCCAGCAGGCGACAGGGAGTTACTGAAGCTTTCTTT.

CDR3 bases: TGCGCCAGCAGCGACCGGGACAGGGATGGAGATACGCAGTATTTT. Translating it yields CASSDRDRDGDTQYF. V and J are TRBV5-1 and TRBJ2-3; 9 positions match TRBD1. V was pared by 4 bases and J by 5 bases, with 8 bases of the junction left unmatched. CDR1 and CDR2 (germline): SGHRS, YFSETQ. The CDR3 contains 15 residues.

The chain carries TRBV7-8 and TRBJ2-7; 7 positions agree with TRBD1. After removal of 1 base from V and 5 bases from J, the junction contained 11 bases not matched to a gene. The CDR3 runs 16 residues. Germline CDR1 and CDR2: SGHVS and FQNEAQ. DNA of the CDR3: TGTGCCAGCAGCTTAGACGGGTTACAGGGGCTGGACGAGCAGTACGTC. This sequence encodes CASSLDGLQGLDEQYV.

The V and J genes are TRBV9 and TRBJ2-5, with D unresolved. The CDR3 covers 15 residues. The V end lost 0 bases, the J end lost 3 bases, and 12 bases lay between the germline ends. The germline V gene has CDR1 SGDLS and CDR2 YYNGEE. The CDR3 reads CASSVDFSPKETQYF. The CDR3 nucleotides read TGTGCCAGCAGCGTAGACTTTAGTCCTAAAGAGACCCAGTACTTC.

The chain couples TRBV10-1 to TRBJ1-4; D might be TRBD1 (5 bases). Deletions cut 2 bases from V and 10 bases from J, with 14 bases between. Germline V gene lookup returns CDR1 WNHNN and CDR2 SYGVQD (reference sequence). The CDR3 sequence is 14 residues long. CDR3 nucleotides: TGCGCCAGCAGTGAGACGGGCCAGGGTGGAAAACTGTTTTTT. Translated: CASSETGQGGKLFF.

The chain has TRBV4-2 and TRBJ2-5, with TRBD2 identical over 9 bases. Germline loops: CDR1 LGHNA, CDR2 YNFKEQ. With 0 bases clipped from V and 1 base from J, the junction kept 6 bases outside the gene matches. The CDR3 runs to 17 residues. CDR3 region: CASSQDRVSGGQETQYF. CDR3 nucleotide sequence: TGTGCCAGCAGCCAAGATCGGGTTAGCGGGGGCCAAGAGACCCAGTACTTC.

This clonotype was recorded at least ten times. The chain employs TRBV3-1 and TRBJ2-5; unclear D gene. The CDR3 spans 12 residues. The germline gives CDR1 LGHDT, CDR2 YNNKEL (reference sequence). Trimming took 4 bases from V and 3 from J, leaving 6 bases between them. CDR3 nucleotide sequence: TGTGCCAGCAGCCCCCTGGAAGAGACCCAGTACTTC. It specifies CASSPLEETQYF.

This clonotype was counted a few times. This sequence joins TRBV18 and TRBJ2-7, with a possible D match to TRBD2 (5 bases). The germline CDR1 and CDR2 sequences are KGHSH and LQKENI. Trimming left V 2 bases short and J 3 bases short, with 17 bases between. The CDR3 consists of 16 residues. The DNA of the CDR3 is TGTGCCAGCTCACCATTGCGAGGGTCAGCCGTCTACGAGCAGTACGTC. Translating it yields CASSPLRGSAVYEQYV.

The table lists this clonotype with a few counts. The chain couples TRBV6-6 to TRBJ1-5; 8 nucleotides match TRBD1. The CDR3 loop spans 17 amino acids. The V segment lost 5 bases and the J segment 4 bases; nucleotides outside the gene matches: 13. The germline gives CDR1 MNHNY, CDR2 SVGAGI (reference sequence). CDR3 coding DNA: TGTGCCAGCAGTCCCTTCGGGTGGACAGGGTTGAATCAGCCCCAGCATTTT. Protein sequence: CASSPFGWTGLNQPQHF.

This clonotype was seen a handful of times. The chain employs TRBV6-5 and TRBJ2-6; D is ambiguous. The CDR3 runs 15 residues. Trimming pared 2 bases from V and 1 base from J, leaving 6 bases between. Germline V gene lookup returns CDR1 MNHEY and CDR2 SVGAGI. The CDR3 loop reads CASSYTLSGANVLTF. DNA for the CDR3: TGTGCCAGCAGTTACACTCTATCTGGGGCCAACGTCCTGACTTTC.

The chain couples TRBV6-5 to TRBJ1-2, with no clear D. With 4 bases removed from V and 0 bases from J, the gap between germline ends came to 6 bases. The CDR3 runs 13 residues. Germline CDR1 and CDR2: MNHEY and SVGAGI. The CDR3 bases are TGTGCCAGCAGTTCCCACCCTAACTATGGCTACACCTTC. This codes for CASSSHPNYGYTF.

The chain joins TRBV12-3 or TRBV12-4 to TRBJ2-2, with a possible D match to TRBD2 (6 bases). The CDR3 extends over 16 amino acids. The V end lost 3 bases, the J end lost 2 bases, and 13 bases lay between the germline ends. The CDR3 spells CASSFDGGGNTGELFF. In DNA form, the CDR3 reads TGTGCCAGCAGTTTCGATGGGGGAGGCAACACCGGGGAGCTGTTTTTT.

The chain is built from TRBV24-1 and TRBJ2-1, with D perhaps matching TRBD2 (6 bases). With 9 bases removed from V and 4 bases from J, the gap between germline ends came to 12 bases. This CDR3 spans 13 amino acids. Germline CDR1 KGHDR, CDR2 SFDVKD. In DNA form, the CDR3 reads TGTGCCACCGCGGGTGCGGGGTACAATGAGCAGTTCTTC. Its protein product is CATAGAGYNEQFF.

This clonotype has only a few counts. The chain combines TRBV4-3 with TRBJ2-4; possibly TRBD1 or TRBD2 for D (5 bases each). This CDR3 has 13 residues. Germline CDR1 LGHNA, CDR2 YSLEER. V shed 4 bases and J shed 9 bases, with 13 bases lying between them. CDR3: CASSPEWGFIQYF. The CDR3 DNA reads TGCGCCAGCAGCCCCGAATGGGGGTTCATTCAGTACTTC.

This chain joins TRBV9 and TRBJ2-7; D gene ambiguous. V lost 3 bases to trimming and J lost 3 bases, with 10 bases between them. The CDR3 contains 13 residues. Looked up from germline, CDR1 is SGDLS and CDR2 is YYNGEE. In nucleotides, the CDR3 is TGTGCCAGCAGCGGAGAAACAGACTACGAGCAGTACTTC. Translated: CASSGETDYEQYF.

The V call is TRBV7-9, the J call TRBJ2-3; the match to TRBD2 covers 8 bases. The CDR3 is made up of 16 amino acids. Germline V gene sequence: CDR1 SEHNR, CDR2 FQNEAQ (reference sequence). Germline trimming cut 5 bases from V and 0 bases from J; bases unmatched to any gene: 7. The CDR3 here is CASSDREGASTDTQYF. The CDR3 DNA sequence: TGTGCCAGCAGCGATCGGGAGGGAGCTAGCACAGATACGCAGTATTTT.

Only a few counts were recorded for this clonotype. This rearrangement joins TRBV18 to TRBJ1-1; 8 bases are a match to TRBD1. Trimming removed 3 bases from V and 3 bases from J; junction bases left unmatched: 6. CDR3 size: 15 residues. The germline gives CDR1 KGHSH, CDR2 LQKENI. CDR3 amino acids: CASSPQGAGYTEAFF. CDR3 bases: TGTGCCAGCTCACCTCAGGGGGCAGGTTACACTGAAGCTTTCTTT.

This chain links TRBV20-1 with TRBJ2-2; the D gene is possibly TRBD1 (6 bases). V was trimmed by 6 bases and J by 3 bases, leaving 14 bases between them. CDR1 is DFQATT, CDR2 SNEGSKA, per germline (reference sequence). The CDR3 is 14 residues long. The CDR3 is CSAPRQADTGELFF. CDR3 DNA sequence: TGCAGTGCCCCAAGACAGGCCGACACCGGGGAGCTGTTTTTT.

This clonotype turned up a few times. The chain links TRBV5-1 to TRBJ1-2, with D possibly matching TRBD1 (6 bases). Trimming took 4 bases from V and 4 from J, leaving 14 bases between them. From germline, CDR1 is SGHRS and CDR2 YFSETQ. The CDR3 extends over 14 amino acids. CDR3 sequence (DNA): TGCGCCAGCAGCCGGGAGGACAGAGGCTATGGCTACACCTTC. Encoded protein: CASSREDRGYGYTF. Combining the CDR3 with reference TRBV5-1 and TRBJ1-2 gives the whole variable domain KAGVTQTPRYLIKTRGQQVTLSCSPISGHRSVSWYQQTPGQGLQFLFEYFSETQRNKGNFPGRFSGRQFSNSRSEMNVSTLELGDSALYLCASSREDRGYGYTFGSGTRLTVV.

This clonotype has only a few counts. The rearrangement links TRBV7-2 to TRBJ2-2; the match to TRBD1 covers 8 bases. Germline V lookup: CDR1 SGHTA, CDR2 FQGNSA. The CDR3 is made up of 15 amino acids. V lost 4 bases, J lost 7 bases, and 8 bases stayed unmatched. CDR3 sequence (DNA): TGTGCCAGCAGCTCTCAGACAGGGGTCGGCGGGGAGCTGTTTTTT. It yields the protein CASSSQTGVGGELFF.

This chain uses TRBV29-1 with TRBJ2-5, with TRBD2 matching over 8 bases. CDR1 and CDR2 from the germline V gene are SQVTM and ANQGSEA. This CDR3 region has 15 residues. V was pared by 0 bases and J by 5 bases, with 8 bases of the junction left unmatched. As DNA, the CDR3 is TGCAGCGTTGAAGATGGGCGGGGGGCCTGGGAGACCCAGTACTTC. Its protein is CSVEDGRGAWETQYF.

This clonotype was recorded a few times. J is TRBJ2-2 and V is TRBV24-1; D uncertain. The CDR3 extends over 13 amino acids. The V end was cut by 3 bases, the J end by 3 bases, with 4 bases between. Germline assignment: CDR1 KGHDR and CDR2 SFDVKD. The CDR3: CATSDPYTGELFF. The CDR3 DNA sequence: TGTGCCACCAGTGATCCCTACACCGGGGAGCTGTTTTTT.